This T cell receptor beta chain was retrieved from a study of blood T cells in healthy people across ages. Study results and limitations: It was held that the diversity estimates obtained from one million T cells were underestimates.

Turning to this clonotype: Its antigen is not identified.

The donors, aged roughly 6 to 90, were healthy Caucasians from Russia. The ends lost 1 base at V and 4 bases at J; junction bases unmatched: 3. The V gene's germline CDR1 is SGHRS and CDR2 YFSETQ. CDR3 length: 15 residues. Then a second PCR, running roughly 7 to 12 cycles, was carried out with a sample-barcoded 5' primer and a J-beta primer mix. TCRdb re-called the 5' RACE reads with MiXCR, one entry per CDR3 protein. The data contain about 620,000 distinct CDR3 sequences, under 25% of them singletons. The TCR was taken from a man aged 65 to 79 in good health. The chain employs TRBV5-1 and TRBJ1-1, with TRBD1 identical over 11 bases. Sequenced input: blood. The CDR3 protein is CASSLTGTGGTEAFF. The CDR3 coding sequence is TGCGCCAGCAGCTTGACCGGGACAGGGGGCACTGAAGCTTTCTTT. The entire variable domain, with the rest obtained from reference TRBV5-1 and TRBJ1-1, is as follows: KAGVTQTPRYLIKTRGQQVTLSCSPISGHRSVSWYQQTPGQGLQFLFEYFSETQRNKGNFPGRFSGRQFSNSRSEMNVSTLELGDSALYLCASSLTGTGGTEAFFGQGTRLTVV.